A single sample gave rise to the 2 T cell receptor beta chains below, sequenced in a study of blood T cell repertoires in COVID-19. Measured with immunoSEQ multiplex PCR; TCRdb has only the in-frame clones, and not every one. Among some 130,000 clones, about nine tenths were seen once, and the ten largest hold around 10%. The sequencing sample was made of peripheral blood. The receptors were sampled from a woman aged 70-85 years with COVID-19, enrolled during active disease.

The chain combines TRBV5-1 with TRBJ1-2; D may be TRBD1 (6 bases). The germline CDR1 and CDR2 sequences are SGHRS and YFSETQ. The CDR3 spans 15 residues. Between the trimmed V and J ends, which lost 4 bases and 3 bases, there was a span of 16 bases. The CDR3 region has the DNA TGCGCCAGCAGCCCCATGAACTCAGGGGACTATGGCTACACCTTC. Protein product: CASSPMNSGDYGYTF.

CDR3 protein: CATSDRLAGSTDTQYF. In nucleotides, the CDR3 is TGTGCCACCAGTGACCGACTAGCGGGTAGCACAGATACGCAGTATTTT. This chain links TRBV24-1 with TRBJ2-3, with 10 bases aligning to TRBD2. V shed 4 bases, J shed 0 bases, and the junction held 3 bases outside the gene matches. This CDR3 region has 16 residues. Germline-derived CDR1 and CDR2 are KGHDR and SFDVKD.